This T cell receptor (beta chain) was observed in a study of blood T cell repertoires in COVID-19. CDR1 is GTSNPN and CDR2 is SVGIG in the germline V gene (reference sequence). Trimming stripped 3 bases from V and 4 bases from J, with 10 bases between. The CDR3 totals 13 residues. The data were produced by immunoSEQ multiplex PCR, yet TCRdb's version contains in-frame clones alone and is incomplete. The table lists about 300,000 clones, approximately 86% of them singletons. What was sequenced was peripheral blood. The clonotype comes from a man in his sixties or seventies with acute or convalescent COVID-19. This chain links TRBV30 with TRBJ1-5; D is perhaps TRBD1 (6 bases). This chain's CDR3 is CAWRGGGNQPQHF. In DNA form, the CDR3 reads TGTGCCTGGAGAGGGGGAGGGAATCAGCCCCAGCATTTT. The complete variable domain, with remaining parts taken from reference TRBV30 and TRBJ1-5, reads SQTIHQWPATLVQPVGSPLSLECTVEGTSNPNLYWYRQAAGRGLQLLFYSVGIGQISSEVPQNLSASRPQDRQFILSSKKLLLSDSGFYLCAWRGGGNQPQHFGDGTRLSIL.